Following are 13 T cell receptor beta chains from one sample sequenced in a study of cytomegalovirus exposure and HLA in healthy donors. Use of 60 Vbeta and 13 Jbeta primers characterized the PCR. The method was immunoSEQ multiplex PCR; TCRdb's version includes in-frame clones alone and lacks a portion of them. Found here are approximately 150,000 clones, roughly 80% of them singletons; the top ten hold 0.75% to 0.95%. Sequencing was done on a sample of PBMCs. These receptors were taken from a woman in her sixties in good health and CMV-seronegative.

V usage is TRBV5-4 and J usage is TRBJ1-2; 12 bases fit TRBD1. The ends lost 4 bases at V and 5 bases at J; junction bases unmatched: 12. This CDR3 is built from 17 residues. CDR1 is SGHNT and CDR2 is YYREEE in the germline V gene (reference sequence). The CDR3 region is CASSPTGQGAGGYGYTF. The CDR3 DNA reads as TGTGCCAGCAGCCCCACGGGACAGGGGGCCGGCGGGTATGGCTACACCTTC.

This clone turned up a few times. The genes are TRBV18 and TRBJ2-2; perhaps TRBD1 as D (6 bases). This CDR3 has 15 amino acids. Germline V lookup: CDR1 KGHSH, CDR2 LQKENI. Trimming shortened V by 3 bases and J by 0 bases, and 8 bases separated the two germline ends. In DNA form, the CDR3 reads TGTGCCAGCTCACCCGGACAGTCGAACACCGGGGAGCTGTTTTTT. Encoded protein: CASSPGQSNTGELFF.

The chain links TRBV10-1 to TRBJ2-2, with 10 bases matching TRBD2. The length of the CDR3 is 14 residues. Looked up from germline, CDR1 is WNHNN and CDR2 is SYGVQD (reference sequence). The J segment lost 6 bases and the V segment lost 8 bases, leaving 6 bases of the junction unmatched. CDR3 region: CASGAGGLAGELFF. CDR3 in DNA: TGCGCCAGCGGAGCGGGAGGGCTCGCCGGGGAGCTGTTTTTT.

The CDR3 sequence is CASSPPGTSINEQYF. The CDR3 nucleotides read TGTGCCAGCTCACCCCCCGGGACTAGCATAAACGAGCAGTACTTC. This sequence joins TRBV18 and TRBJ2-7, with TRBD2 matching over 9 bases. This CDR3 contains 15 residues. Germline V gene data show CDR1 as KGHSH and CDR2 as LQKENI. Trimming took 3 bases from V and 5 from J; bases not matched to a gene: 8.

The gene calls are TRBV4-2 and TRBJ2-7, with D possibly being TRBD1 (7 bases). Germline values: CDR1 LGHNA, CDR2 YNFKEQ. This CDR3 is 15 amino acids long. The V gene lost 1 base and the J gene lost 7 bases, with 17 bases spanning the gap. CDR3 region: CASSQGRGRQLEQYF. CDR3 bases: TGTGCCAGCAGCCAAGGGAGGGGGCGGCAGTTAGAGCAGTACTTC.

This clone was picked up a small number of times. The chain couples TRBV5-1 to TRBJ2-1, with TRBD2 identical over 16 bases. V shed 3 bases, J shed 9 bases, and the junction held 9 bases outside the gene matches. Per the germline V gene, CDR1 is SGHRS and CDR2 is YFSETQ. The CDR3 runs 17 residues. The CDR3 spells CASSSGTSGRAVGEQFF. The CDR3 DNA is TGCGCCAGCAGCTCGGGGACTAGCGGGAGGGCCGTGGGTGAGCAGTTCTTC.

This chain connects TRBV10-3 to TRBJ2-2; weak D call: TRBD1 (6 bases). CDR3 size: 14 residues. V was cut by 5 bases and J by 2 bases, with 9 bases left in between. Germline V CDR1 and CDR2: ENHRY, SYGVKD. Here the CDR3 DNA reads TGTGCCATCAGTAAGGACAGCAACACCGGGGAGCTGTTTTTT. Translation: CAISKDSNTGELFF.

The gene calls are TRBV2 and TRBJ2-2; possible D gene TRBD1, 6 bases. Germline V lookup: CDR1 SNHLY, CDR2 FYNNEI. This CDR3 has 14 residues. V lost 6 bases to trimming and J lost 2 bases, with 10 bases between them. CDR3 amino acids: CASRGRGNTGELFF. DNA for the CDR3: TGTGCCAGCAGAGGCAGGGGAAACACCGGGGAGCTGTTTTTT.

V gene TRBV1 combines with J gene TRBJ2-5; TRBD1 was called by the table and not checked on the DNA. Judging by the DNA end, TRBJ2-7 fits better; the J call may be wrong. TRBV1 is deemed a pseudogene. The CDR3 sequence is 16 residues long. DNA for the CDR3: TGCACCAGCAGCCAAGATCGGACAGGGAGGTTCTACGAGCAGTACTTC. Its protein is CTSSQDRTGRFYEQYF.

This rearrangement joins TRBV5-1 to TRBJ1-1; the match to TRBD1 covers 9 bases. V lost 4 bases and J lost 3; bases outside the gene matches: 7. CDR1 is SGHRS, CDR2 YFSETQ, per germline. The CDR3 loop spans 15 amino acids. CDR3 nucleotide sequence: TGCGCCAGCAGCCAGACCGGGACAGGGCACACTGAAGCTTTCTTT. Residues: CASSQTGTGHTEAFF.

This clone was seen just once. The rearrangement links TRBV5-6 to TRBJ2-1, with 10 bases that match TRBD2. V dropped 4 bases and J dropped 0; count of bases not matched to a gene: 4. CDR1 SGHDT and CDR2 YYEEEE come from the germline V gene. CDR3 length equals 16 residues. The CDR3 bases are TGTGCCAGCAGCGCTAGCGGGGGAGGCTCCTACAATGAGCAGTTCTTC. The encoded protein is CASSASGGGSYNEQFF.

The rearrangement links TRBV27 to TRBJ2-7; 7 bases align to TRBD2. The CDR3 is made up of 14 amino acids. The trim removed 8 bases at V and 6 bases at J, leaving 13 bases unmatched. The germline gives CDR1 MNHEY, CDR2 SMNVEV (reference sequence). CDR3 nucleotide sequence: TGTGCCAGCGGTGATTTCGGGGGGTTTTCCGAGCAGTACTTC. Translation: CASGDFGGFSEQYF.

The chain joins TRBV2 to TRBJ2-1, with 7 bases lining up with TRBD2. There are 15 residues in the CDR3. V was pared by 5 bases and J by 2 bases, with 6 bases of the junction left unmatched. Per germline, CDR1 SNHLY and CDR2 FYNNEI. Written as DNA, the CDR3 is TGTGCCAGCAGTCGACCTAGCGGAGCCTACAATGAGCAGTTCTTC. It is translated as CASSRPSGAYNEQFF.